Only one count was recorded for the clone carrying this T cell receptor beta chain. The data derive from a study of blood T cell repertoires in COVID-19. Looked up from germline, CDR1 is SGHAT and CDR2 is FQNNGV. The CDR3 totals 16 residues. Between the trimmed V and J ends, which lost 1 base and 1 base, there was a span of 11 bases. Sequenced by immunoSEQ multiplex PCR; TCRdb stores in-frame clones only, minus some. The sample includes about 170,000 clones, over 80% seen only once; the top ten take roughly 2.9%. The chain carries TRBV11-2 and TRBJ1-5; D is unresolved. The specimen sequenced was peripheral blood. The clonotype comes from an older woman with acute or convalescent COVID-19. The CDR3 sequence: CASSLAPGKSNQPQHF. The CDR3 DNA follows: TGTGCCAGCAGCTTAGCACCGGGTAAGAGCAATCAGCCCCAGCATTTT.